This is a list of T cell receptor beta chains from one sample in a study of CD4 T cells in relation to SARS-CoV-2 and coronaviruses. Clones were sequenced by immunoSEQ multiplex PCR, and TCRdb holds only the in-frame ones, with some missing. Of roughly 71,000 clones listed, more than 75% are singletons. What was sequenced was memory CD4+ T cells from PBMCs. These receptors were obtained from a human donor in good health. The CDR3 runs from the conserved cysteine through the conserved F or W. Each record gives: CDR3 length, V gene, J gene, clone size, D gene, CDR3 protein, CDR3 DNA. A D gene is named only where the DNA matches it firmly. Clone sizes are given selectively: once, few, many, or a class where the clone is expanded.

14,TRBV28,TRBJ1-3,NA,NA,CASRVTVSGNTIYF,TGTGCCAGCAGAGTGACAGTCTCTGGAAACACCATATATTTT
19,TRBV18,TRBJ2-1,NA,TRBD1,CASSPFPARGTGIGNEQFF,TGTGCCAGCTCACCGTTTCCGGCCCGAGGGACAGGGATAGGCAATGAGCAGTTCTTC
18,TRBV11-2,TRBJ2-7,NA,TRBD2,CASSEGRLAGPSSYEQYF,TGTGCCAGCAGCGAGGGGCGTCTAGCGGGACCTAGCTCCTACGAGCAGTACTTC
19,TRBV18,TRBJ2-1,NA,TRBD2,CASSPRRGLAGVAYNEQFF,TGTGCCAGCTCACCCCGAAGGGGACTAGCGGGAGTCGCCTACAATGAGCAGTTCTTC
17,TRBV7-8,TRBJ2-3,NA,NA,CASSLVVGGAYTDTQYF,TGTGCCAGCAGCTTAGTAGTAGGGGGGGCTTACACAGATACGCAGTATTTT
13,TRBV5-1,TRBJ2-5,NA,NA,CASSPGSGETQYF,TGCGCCAGCAGCCCAGGTTCCGGGGAGACCCAGTACTTC
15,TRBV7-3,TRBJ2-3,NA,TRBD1,CASSDQGASSDTQYF,TGTGCCAGCAGCGACCAGGGGGCAAGCTCAGATACGCAGTATTTT
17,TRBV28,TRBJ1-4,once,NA,CASSSASLGTTNEKLFF,TGTGCCAGCAGTTCCGCTAGCCTCGGGACAACTAATGAAAAACTGTTTTTT
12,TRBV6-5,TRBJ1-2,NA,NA,CASSYGYYGYTF,TGTGCCAGCAGTTACGGTTACTATGGCTACACCTTC
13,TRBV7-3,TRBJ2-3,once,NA,CASSLKSTDTQYF,TGTGCCAGCAGCTTAAAGAGCACAGATACGCAGTATTTT
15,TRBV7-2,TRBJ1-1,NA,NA,CASSLGLQGNTEAFF,TGTGCCAGCAGCTTAGGGCTACAGGGGAACACTGAAGCTTTCTTT
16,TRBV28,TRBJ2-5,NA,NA,CASSLFGRQYQETQYF,TGTGCCAGCAGTTTATTTGGACGGCAGTACCAAGAGACCCAGTACTTC
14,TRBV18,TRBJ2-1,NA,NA,CASSPPGPYNEQFF,TGTGCCAGCTCACCTCCAGGGCCGTACAATGAGCAGTTCTTC
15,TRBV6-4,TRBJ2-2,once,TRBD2,CASSEASGNTGELFF,TGTGCCAGCAGTGAGGCTAGCGGGAACACCGGGGAGCTGTTTTTT
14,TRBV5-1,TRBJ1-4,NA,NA,CASRRDGSNEKLFF,TGCGCCAGCAGGCGGGACGGGAGTAATGAAAAACTGTTTTTT
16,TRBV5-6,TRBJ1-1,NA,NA,CASSLARRNMNTEAFF,TGTGCCAGCAGCTTGGCACGGAGAAACATGAACACTGAAGCTTTCTTT
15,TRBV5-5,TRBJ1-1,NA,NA,CASSRMGRLNTEAFF,TGTGCCAGCAGCCGAATGGGACGGCTGAACACTGAAGCTTTCTTT
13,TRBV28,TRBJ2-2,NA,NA,CASWTPNTGELFF,TGTGCCAGCTGGACTCCGAACACCGGGGAGCTGTTTTTT
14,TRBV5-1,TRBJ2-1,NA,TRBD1,CASSSGQGFNEQFF,TGCGCCAGCAGTTCGGGACAGGGGTTCAATGAGCAGTTCTTC
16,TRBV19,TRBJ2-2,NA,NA,CASTSPGHLNTGELFF,TGTGCCAGTACCTCTCCGGGACATCTGAACACCGGGGAGCTGTTTTTT
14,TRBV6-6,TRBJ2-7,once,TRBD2,CASRILAVSYEQYF,TGTGCCAGCAGGATCCTAGCGGTCTCCTACGAGCAGTACTTC
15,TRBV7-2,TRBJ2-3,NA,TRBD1,CASSGQVASTDTQYF,TGTGCCAGCAGCGGACAGGTGGCTAGCACAGATACGCAGTATTTT
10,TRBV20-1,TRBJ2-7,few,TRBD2,CSAISGGQYF,TGCAGTGCTATTAGCGGGGGGCAGTACTTC
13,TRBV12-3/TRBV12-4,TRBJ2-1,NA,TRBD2,CASSLLAGGPEFF,TGTGCCAGCAGTCTACTAGCGGGAGGGCCAGAGTTCTTC
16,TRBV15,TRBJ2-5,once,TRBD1,CATSRGFAGGEETQYF,TGTGCCACCAGCAGAGGTTTCGCAGGGGGAGAAGAGACCCAGTACTTC
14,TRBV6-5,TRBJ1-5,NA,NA,CASSIHTSNQPQHF,TGTGCCAGCAGCATACACACTTCCAATCAGCCCCAGCATTTT
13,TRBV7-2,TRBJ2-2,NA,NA,CASSLGNTGELFF,TGTGCCAGCAGCTTAGGCAACACCGGGGAGCTGTTTTTT
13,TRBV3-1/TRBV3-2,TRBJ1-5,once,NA,CASSQDRTQPQHF,TGTGCCAGCAGCCAAGATCGTACTCAGCCCCAGCATTTT
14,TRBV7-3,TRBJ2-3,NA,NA,CASSLRGGTDTQYF,TGTGCCAGCAGCTTAAGGGGGGGCACAGATACGCAGTATTTT
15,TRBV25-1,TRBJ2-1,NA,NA,CASSEPGLPSNEQFF,TGTGCCAGCAGTGAACCGGGACTGCCATCCAATGAGCAGTTCTTC
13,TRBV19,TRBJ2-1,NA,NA,CASRRNGGYEQFF,TGTGCCAGTAGGAGGAATGGAGGGTATGAGCAGTTCTTC
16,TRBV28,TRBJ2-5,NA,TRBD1,CASSLGPGTGEETQYF,TGTGCCAGCAGTTTGGGCCCCGGGACAGGGGAAGAGACCCAGTACTTC
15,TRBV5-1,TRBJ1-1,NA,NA,CASRVTTGMNTEAFF,TGCGCCAGCAGGGTCACTACAGGGATGAACACTGAAGCTTTCTTT
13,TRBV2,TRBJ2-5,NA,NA,CASSVLARETQYF,TGTGCCAGCAGTGTTTTGGCCCGGGAAACCCAGTACTTC
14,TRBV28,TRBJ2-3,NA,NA,CASRTIGVRNTQYF,TGTGCCAGCAGAACCATCGGTGTTCGTAATACGCAGTATTTT
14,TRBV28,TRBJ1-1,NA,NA,CASRYLEGNTEAFF,TGTGCCAGCAGGTACCTGGAGGGGAACACTGAAGCTTTCTTT
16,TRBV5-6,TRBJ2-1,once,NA,CASRSLGSADYNEQFF,TGTGCCAGCAGGTCTCTGGGGAGCGCGGACTACAATGAGCAGTTCTTC
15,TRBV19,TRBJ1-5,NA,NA,CASSIARVDNQPQHF,TGTGCCAGTAGTATAGCGAGGGTCGATAATCAGCCCCAGCATTTT
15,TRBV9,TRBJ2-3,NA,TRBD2,CASSLGLVGTDTQYF,TGTGCCAGCAGCCTGGGACTAGTTGGCACAGATACGCAGTATTTT
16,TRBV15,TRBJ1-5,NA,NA,CATSRDAPGLHQPQHF,TGTGCCACCAGCAGAGATGCCCCAGGCTTACATCAGCCCCAGCATTTT
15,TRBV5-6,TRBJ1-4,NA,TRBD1,CASSLETGRDEKLFF,TGTGCCAGCAGCTTGGAGACAGGGCGAGATGAAAAACTGTTTTTT
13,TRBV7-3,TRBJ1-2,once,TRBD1,CASSLESGGGYTF,TGTGCCAGCAGCTTAGAGTCAGGGGGCGGCTACACCTTC